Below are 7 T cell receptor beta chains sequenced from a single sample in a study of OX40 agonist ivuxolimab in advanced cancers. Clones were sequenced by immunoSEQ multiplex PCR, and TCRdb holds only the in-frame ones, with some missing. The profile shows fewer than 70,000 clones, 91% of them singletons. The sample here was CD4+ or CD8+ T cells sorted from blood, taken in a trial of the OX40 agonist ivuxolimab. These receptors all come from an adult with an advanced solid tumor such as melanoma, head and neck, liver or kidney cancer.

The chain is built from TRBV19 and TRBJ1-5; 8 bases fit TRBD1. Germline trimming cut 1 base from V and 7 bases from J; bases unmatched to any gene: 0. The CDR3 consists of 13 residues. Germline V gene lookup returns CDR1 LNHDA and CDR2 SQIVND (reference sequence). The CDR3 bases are TGTGCCAGTAGTATAGGACAGGGGCAGCCCCAGCATTTT. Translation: CASSIGQGQPQHF.

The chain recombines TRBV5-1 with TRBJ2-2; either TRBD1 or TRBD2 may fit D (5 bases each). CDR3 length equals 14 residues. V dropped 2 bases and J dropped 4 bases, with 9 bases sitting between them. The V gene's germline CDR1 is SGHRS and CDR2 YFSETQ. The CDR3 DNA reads TGCGCCAGCAGCTTCGAGGGGCTCACCGGGGAGCTGTTTTTT. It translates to CASSFEGLTGELFF.

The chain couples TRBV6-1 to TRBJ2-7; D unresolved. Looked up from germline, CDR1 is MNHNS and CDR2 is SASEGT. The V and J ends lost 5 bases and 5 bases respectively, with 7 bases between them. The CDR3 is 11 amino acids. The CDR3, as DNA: TGTGCCAGCAGTCAAACGGACGAGCAGTACTTC. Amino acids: CASSQTDEQYF.

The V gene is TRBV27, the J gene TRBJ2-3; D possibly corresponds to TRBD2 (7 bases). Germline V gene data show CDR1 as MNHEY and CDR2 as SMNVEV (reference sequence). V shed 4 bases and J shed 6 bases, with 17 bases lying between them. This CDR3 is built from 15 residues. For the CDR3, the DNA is TGTGCCAGCAGTTCTGTAGGGGGGGTGGCGGATACGCAGTATTTT. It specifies CASSSVGGVADTQYF.

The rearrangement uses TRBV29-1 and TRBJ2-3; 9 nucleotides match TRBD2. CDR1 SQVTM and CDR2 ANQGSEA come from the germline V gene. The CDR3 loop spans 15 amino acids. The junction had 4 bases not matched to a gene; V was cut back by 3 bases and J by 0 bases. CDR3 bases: TGCAGCGTTGACCTTAGCGGGGGAAGCACAGATACGCAGTATTTT. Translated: CSVDLSGGSTDTQYF.

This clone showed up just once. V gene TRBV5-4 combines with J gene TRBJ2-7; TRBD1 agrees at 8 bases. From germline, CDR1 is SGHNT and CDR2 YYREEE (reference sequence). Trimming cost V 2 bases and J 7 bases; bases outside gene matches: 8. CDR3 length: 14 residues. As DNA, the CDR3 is TGTGCCAGCAGCTTCCAGGGGGCGCTGCGGGAGCAGTACTTC. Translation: CASSFQGALREQYF.

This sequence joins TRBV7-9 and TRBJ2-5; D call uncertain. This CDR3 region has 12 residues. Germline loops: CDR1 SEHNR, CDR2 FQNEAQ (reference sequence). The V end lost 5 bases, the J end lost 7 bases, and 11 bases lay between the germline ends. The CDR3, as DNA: TGTGCCAGCAGCATCGACTTGTCGACCCAGTACTTC. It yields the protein CASSIDLSTQYF.